This TCR beta chain derives from a study of cytomegalovirus exposure and HLA in healthy donors. The germline V and J ends were trimmed by 6 bases and 0 bases, with 12 bases remaining between them. Per germline, CDR1 SNHLY and CDR2 FYNNEI. The CDR3 sequence is 15 residues long. Overall study results and limits: Several V segments, TRBV6-2 and TRBV6-3 among them, could not be told apart and were dropped. DRB1 showed the most TCR associations and HLA-C the fewest in a later analysis, as rates varied by HLA locus.

This clone has more than one count but fewer than ten. Its antigen remains unidentified. It was with 60 Vbeta and 13 Jbeta primers that the PCR ran. Profiled with immunoSEQ multiplex PCR; TCRdb holds only in-frame clones, not every one. The data show 150,000 to 200,000 clones, 70% to 80% seen once. The V and J genes are TRBV2 and TRBJ1-5; possible D gene TRBD1, 6 bases. The TCR originated in a woman aged 45-59 years in good health and CMV-seronegative. Source material: PBMCs. The CDR3 sequence: CASSQDSNSNQPQHF. Here the CDR3 DNA reads TGTGCCAGCAGCCAGGACAGCAATAGCAATCAGCCCCAGCATTTT.